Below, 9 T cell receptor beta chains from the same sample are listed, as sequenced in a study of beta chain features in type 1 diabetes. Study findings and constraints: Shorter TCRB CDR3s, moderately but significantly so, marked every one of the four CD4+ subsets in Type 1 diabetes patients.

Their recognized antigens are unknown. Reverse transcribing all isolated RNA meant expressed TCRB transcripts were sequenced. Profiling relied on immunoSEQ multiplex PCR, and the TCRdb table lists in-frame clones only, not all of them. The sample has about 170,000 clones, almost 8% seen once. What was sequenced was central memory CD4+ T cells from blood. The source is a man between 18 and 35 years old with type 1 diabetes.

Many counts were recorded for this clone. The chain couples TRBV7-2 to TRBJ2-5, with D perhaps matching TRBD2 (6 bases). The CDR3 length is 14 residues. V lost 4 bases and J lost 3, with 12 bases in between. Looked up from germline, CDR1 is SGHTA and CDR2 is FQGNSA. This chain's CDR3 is CASSYFTGEETQYF. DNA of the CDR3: TGTGCCAGCAGCTACTTCACGGGGGAAGAGACCCAGTACTTC.

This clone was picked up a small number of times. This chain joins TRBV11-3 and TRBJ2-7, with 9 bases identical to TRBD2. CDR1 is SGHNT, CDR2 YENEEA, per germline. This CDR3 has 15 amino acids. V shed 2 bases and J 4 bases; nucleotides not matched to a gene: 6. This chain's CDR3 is CASSLIAGAQYEQYF. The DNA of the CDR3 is TGTGCCAGCAGCTTAATAGCGGGAGCGCAATACGAGCAGTACTTC. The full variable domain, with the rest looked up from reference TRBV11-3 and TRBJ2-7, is EAGVVQSPRYKIIEKKQPVAFWCNPISGHNTLYWYLQNLGQGPELLIRYENEEAVDDSQLPKDRFSAERLKGVDSTLKIQPAELGDSAVYLCASSLIAGAQYEQYFGPGTRLTVT.

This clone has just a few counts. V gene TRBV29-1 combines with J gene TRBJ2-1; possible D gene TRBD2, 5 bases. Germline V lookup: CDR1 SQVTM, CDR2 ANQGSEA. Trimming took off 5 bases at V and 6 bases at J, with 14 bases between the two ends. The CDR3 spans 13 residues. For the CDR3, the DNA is TGCAGCGTTATGAGGGAGTCCCTCAATGAGCAGTTCTTC. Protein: CSVMRESLNEQFF.

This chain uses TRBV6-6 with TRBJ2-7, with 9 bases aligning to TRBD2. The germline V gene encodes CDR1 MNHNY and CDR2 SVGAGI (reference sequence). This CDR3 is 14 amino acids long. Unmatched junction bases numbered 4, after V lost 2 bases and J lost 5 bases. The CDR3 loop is CASSYSGRFDEQYF. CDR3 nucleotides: TGTGCCAGCAGTTACAGCGGGAGGTTCGACGAGCAGTACTTC.

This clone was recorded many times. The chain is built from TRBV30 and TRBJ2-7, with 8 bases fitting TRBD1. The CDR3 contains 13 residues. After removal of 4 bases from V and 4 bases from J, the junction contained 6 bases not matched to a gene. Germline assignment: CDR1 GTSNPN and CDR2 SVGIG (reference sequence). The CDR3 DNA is TGTGCCTGGAAGCAGGGGGCGGGGTACGAGCAGTACTTC. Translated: CAWKQGAGYEQYF.

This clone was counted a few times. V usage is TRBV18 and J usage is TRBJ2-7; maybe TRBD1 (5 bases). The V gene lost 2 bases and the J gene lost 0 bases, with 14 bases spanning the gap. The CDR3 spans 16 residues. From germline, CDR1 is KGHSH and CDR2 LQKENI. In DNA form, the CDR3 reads TGTGCCAGCTCACCAAATGGCAGGGCCTACTCCTACGAGCAGTACTTC. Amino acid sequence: CASSPNGRAYSYEQYF.

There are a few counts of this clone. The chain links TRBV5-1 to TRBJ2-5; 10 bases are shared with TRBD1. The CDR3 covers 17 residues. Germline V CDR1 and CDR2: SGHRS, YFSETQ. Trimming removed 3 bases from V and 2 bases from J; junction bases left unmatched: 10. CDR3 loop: CASSSRTGGSSQETQYF. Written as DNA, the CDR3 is TGCGCCAGCAGCTCTCGGACAGGGGGGAGCTCTCAAGAGACCCAGTACTTC.

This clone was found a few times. CDR3 in amino acids: CATSRDNVAGPKNIQYF. DNA of the CDR3: TGTGCCACCAGCAGAGATAATGTCGCGGGACCGAAAAACATTCAGTACTTC. The chain couples TRBV15 to TRBJ2-4; tentative D call: TRBD2 (6 bases). The V gene lost 0 bases and the J gene lost 4 bases, with 16 bases spanning the gap. CDR1 and CDR2 from the germline V gene are LNHNV and YYDKDF (reference sequence). This CDR3 has 17 amino acids. Combining the CDR3 with reference TRBV15 and TRBJ2-4 gives the whole variable domain DAMVIQNPRYQVTQFGKPVTLSCSQTLNHNVMYWYQQKSSQAPKLLFHYYDKDFNNEADTPDNFQSRRPNTSFCFLDIRSPGLGDTAMYLCATSRDNVAGPKNIQYFGAGTRLSVL.

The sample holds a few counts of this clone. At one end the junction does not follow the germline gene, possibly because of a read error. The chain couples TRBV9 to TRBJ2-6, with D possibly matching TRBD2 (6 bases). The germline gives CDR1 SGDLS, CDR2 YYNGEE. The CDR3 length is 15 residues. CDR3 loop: CASSRPGTGANVLTF. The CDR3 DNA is TGTGCCAGCAGCCGGCCAGGGACTGGCGCCAACGTCCTGACTTTC.